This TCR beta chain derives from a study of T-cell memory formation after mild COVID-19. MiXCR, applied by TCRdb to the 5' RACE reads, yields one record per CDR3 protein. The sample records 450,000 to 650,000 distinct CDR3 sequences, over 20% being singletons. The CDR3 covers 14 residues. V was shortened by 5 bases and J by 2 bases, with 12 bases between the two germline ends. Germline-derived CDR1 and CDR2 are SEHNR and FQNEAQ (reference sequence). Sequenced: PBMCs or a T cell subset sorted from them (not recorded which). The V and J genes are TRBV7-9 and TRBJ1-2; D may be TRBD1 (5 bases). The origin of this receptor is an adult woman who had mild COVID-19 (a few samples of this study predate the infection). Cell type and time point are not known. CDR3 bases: TGTGCCAGCAGCCGTTTGACAGAAAACTATGGCTACACCTTC. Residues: CASSRLTENYGYTF.